These T cell receptor beta chains were read from a single sample in a study of blood T cell repertoires in COVID-19. TCRdb's table, derived via immunoSEQ multiplex PCR, lists solely in-frame clones and lacks some. The sample comprises some 180,000 clones, about 80% of which are singletons, and roughly 19% rests with the top ten. Source material: PBMCs or T cells enriched from blood (not recorded which). Every receptor here comes from a woman in her sixties or seventies in a cohort exposed to, infected with or recovered from COVID-19 (not recorded which). CDR3s leave out the opening cysteine and the closing phenylalanine or tryptophan. A row's size may be missing; if present it is once, few, many or a size class.

V	size	J	CDR3
TRBV2	few	TRBJ2-6	ASSQREGNVLT
TRBV27	NA	TRBJ2-1	ASSLSWGFTLAGGGEQF
TRBV7-2	NA	TRBJ1-1	ASSFERAGEAF
TRBV7-2	NA	TRBJ2-7	ASSFVAGGAYEQY
TRBV2	NA	TRBJ2-3	ASRFTTSTDTQY
TRBV24-1	NA	TRBJ2-1	ATSDALGLAYNEQF
TRBV18	NA	TRBJ1-4	ASSPVGQDLQGKLF
TRBV14	once	TRBJ1-2	ASSEGPGGGYGYT
TRBV2	NA	TRBJ1-2	ASNLDGGGYT
TRBV6-6	NA	TRBJ2-3	ASSPFRVTDTQY
TRBV4-2	NA	TRBJ1-2	ASSPGTGGYGYT
TRBV7-8	NA	TRBJ2-5	ASSLVGEKETQY
TRBV7-8	NA	TRBJ2-1	ASNPTGTYNEQF
TRBV27	NA	TRBJ2-7	ASQKGGAVGEQY
TRBV9	NA	TRBJ2-2	ASSVDSLTGELF
TRBV18	NA	TRBJ2-1	ASSPPLPTVEQF
TRBV11-3	few	TRBJ2-3	ASSLWTGGTDTQY
TRBV18	NA	TRBJ1-2	ASSQGRDGYT
TRBV3-1/TRBV3-2	few	TRBJ2-5	ASAGSDGQTQY
TRBV7-9	NA	TRBJ1-5	ASSSQGGEQPQH
TRBV2	NA	TRBJ2-3	ASTTSGADTQY
TRBV28	NA	TRBJ1-2	ASTPGGRGFYGYT
TRBV9	NA	TRBJ1-1	ASSVGGASEAF
TRBV10-3	NA	TRBJ1-6	ASQSGQGYNSPLH
TRBV7-8	NA	TRBJ1-2	ASSLGGTGTGEGDYGYT
TRBV27	NA	TRBJ2-1	ASSYRAGGGFSDNEQF
TRBV6-5	NA	TRBJ1-6	ASAVSSYNSPLH
TRBV7-3	NA	TRBJ2-2	ASSPQTSGTGELF
TRBV6-1	NA	TRBJ1-5	ASSERTAGGNQPQH
TRBV3-1/TRBV3-2	NA	TRBJ1-1	ASSHGQGAEAF
TRBV27	NA	TRBJ2-1	ASSRQNYNEQF
TRBV19	NA	TRBJ2-7	ASSIEWGQAYEQY
TRBV30	NA	TRBJ1-2	AWSRPGTRNYGYT
TRBV7-3	once	TRBJ1-1	ASSLYGLNTEAF
TRBV29-1	NA	TRBJ1-2	SVGDRGYGYT
TRBV7-2	NA	TRBJ1-4	ASRSGQANEKLF
TRBV18	NA	TRBJ2-6	ASSPGQSGANVLT
TRBV7-8	NA	TRBJ1-1	ASSLGTRVRSEAF
TRBV3-1/TRBV3-2	NA	TRBJ2-5	ASSQHTSPGETQY
TRBV4-3	NA	TRBJ2-1	ASSQGLAGGYEQF
TRBV4-1	many	TRBJ2-1	ASSQFSGSYNEQF
TRBV12-3/TRBV12-4	NA	TRBJ2-7	ASSPGQGREQY
TRBV28	NA	TRBJ1-6	ASSLWQGAISYNSPLH
TRBV19	NA	TRBJ2-7	ASSNERQGASYEQY
TRBV7-9	NA	TRBJ1-3	ASQSPNRGSGNTIY
TRBV18	few	TRBJ1-2	ASSPIGDRVSGYT
TRBV6-5	NA	TRBJ1-6	ASSYSGGAKNSPLH
TRBV7-9	NA	TRBJ2-1	ASSLSPDAGGITEQF
TRBV5-1	NA	TRBJ1-6	ASSPGPGVYSPLH
TRBV11-1	NA	TRBJ2-7	ASSFLDRTYEQY
TRBV5-5	NA	TRBJ2-7	ASSYGVLSSYEQY
TRBV27	NA	TRBJ1-5	ASRKGTGPSQPQH